This TCR beta chain is from a study of blood T cell repertoires in COVID-19. Background on the study: Collection of acute and convalescent COVID-19 samples took place in the United States, Italy and Spain. PBMCs, B-cell-depleted T cells, or T cells were the source of the cDNA or gDNA that made up the material.

The CDR3 consists of 15 residues. The V gene's germline CDR1 is SGHDN and CDR2 FVKESK. Deletions cut 0 bases from V and 14 bases from J, with 22 bases between. Using immunoSEQ multiplex PCR, the repertoire was profiled, and TCRdb retains in-frame clones only, with some absent. In the table there are approximately 18,000 clones, 85% to 90% of which are singletons. The TCR was taken from a human donor with active COVID-19. The donor label of this sample is uncertain. This chain connects TRBV14 to TRBJ1-2; perhaps TRBD1 as D (6 bases). The sequenced sample was peripheral blood. CDR3 loop: CASSQDGLPNRVGTF. Written as DNA, the CDR3 is TGTGCCAGCAGCCAAGATGGTCTTCCAAACAGGGTTGGGACCTTC.